These 12 T cell receptor beta chains share one sample of origin, sequenced in a study of T-cell memory formation after mild COVID-19. TCRdb processed the 5' RACE reads anew with MiXCR; each CDR3 protein has one entry. The table shows around 200,000 distinct CDR3 sequences, with more than 9% occurring only once. Sequencing used PBMCs or a T cell subset sorted from them (not recorded which). All receptors come from a young man who had mild COVID-19 (a few samples of this study predate the infection). Cell type and time point are not known.

CDR3 amino acids: CASSPSGGAVRTDTQYF. CDR3 nucleotide sequence: TGTGCCAGCAGCCCTAGCGGGGGGGCCGTCAGGACAGATACGCAGTATTTT. The chain uses TRBV7-2 and TRBJ2-3, with TRBD2 matching over 12 bases. Per germline, CDR1 SGHTA and CDR2 FQGNSA. V lost 5 bases to trimming and J lost 3 bases; unmatched junction nucleotides: 9. This CDR3 has 17 amino acids.

This sequence joins TRBV5-6 and TRBJ1-1; perhaps TRBD1 as D (5 bases). The CDR3 runs to 16 residues. Germline V CDR1 and CDR2: SGHDT, YYEEEE. Trimming shortened V by 4 bases and J by 1 base, and 17 bases separated the two germline ends. In DNA form, the CDR3 reads TGTGCCAGCAGCGTGGGCCCGGGACGGAAGAACACTGAAGCTTTCTTT. This codes for CASSVGPGRKNTEAFF. The whole variable domain, remainder taken from reference TRBV5-6 and TRBJ1-1, is DAGVTQSPTHLIKTRGQQVTLRCSPKSGHDTVSWYQQALGQGPQFIFQYYEEEERQRGNFPDRFSGHQFPNYSSELNVNALLLGDSALYLCASSVGPGRKNTEAFFGQGTRLTVV.

There are many counts of this clonotype. The chain employs TRBV7-9 and TRBJ2-4; D remains ambiguous. This CDR3 is built from 12 residues. The V end was cut by 1 base, the J end by 11 bases, with 9 bases between. The germline V gene has CDR1 SEHNR and CDR2 FQNEAQ (reference sequence). CDR3 sequence reads: CASSLDGGFQYF. Here the CDR3 DNA reads TGTGCCAGCAGCTTAGATGGTGGTTTTCAGTACTTC.

This clonotype turned up a few times. The rearrangement uses TRBV7-2 and TRBJ2-1; TRBD2 agrees at 10 bases. The germline V gene encodes CDR1 SGHTA and CDR2 FQGNSA. This CDR3 region has 16 residues. V lost 3 bases, J lost 4 bases, and 6 bases stayed unmatched. CDR3 residues: CASSLMASGGYNEQFF. CDR3 nucleotide sequence: TGTGCCAGCAGCTTGATGGCTAGCGGGGGATACAATGAGCAGTTCTTC. Based on the CDR3 plus reference TRBV7-2 and TRBJ2-1, the full variable domain is GAGVSQSPSNKVTEKGKDVELRCDPISGHTALYWYRQSLGQGLEFLIYFQGNSAPDKSGLPSDRFSAERTGGSVSTLTIQRTQQEDSAVYLCASSLMASGGYNEQFFGPGTRLTVL.

This clonotype was counted at least ten times. The chain combines TRBV7-9 with TRBJ2-3; D is unclear. The CDR3 totals 14 residues. In germline, CDR1 is SEHNR, CDR2 FQNEAQ (reference sequence). With 1 base removed from V and 0 bases from J, the gap between germline ends came to 5 bases. CDR3 loop: CASSLVLSTDTQYF. The CDR3 DNA reads as TGTGCCAGCAGCTTAGTACTGAGCACAGATACGCAGTATTTT.

At least ten counts were recorded for this clonotype. The germline gene is not matched at one end of the junction; a read error may be the cause. CDR3 nucleotide sequence: TGCGCCAGCAGCTTGGGGACCCAAGAGACCCAGTACTTC. Translation gives CASSLGTQETQYF. The V gene is TRBV7-6, the J gene TRBJ2-5, with D perhaps given as TRBD1 or TRBD2 (5 bases each). Looked up from germline, CDR1 is SGHVS and CDR2 is FNYEAQ. CDR3 length equals 13 residues.

V usage is TRBV19 and J usage is TRBJ1-2, with D possibly being TRBD1 (6 bases). CDR3 size: 14 residues. Trimming stripped 2 bases from V and 2 bases from J, with 9 bases between. The germline CDR1 and CDR2 sequences are LNHDA and SQIVND (reference sequence). CDR3 nucleotides: TGTGCCAGTAGTATAAGGGACACCAACTATGGCTACACCTTC. Translation gives CASSIRDTNYGYTF.

The chain uses TRBV4-1 and TRBJ2-2; D uncertain. Germline V gives CDR1 MGHRA, CDR2 YSYEKL. The CDR3 consists of 15 residues. Trimming stripped 6 bases from V and 5 bases from J, with 16 bases between. The CDR3 sequence: CASRNPWQRTGELFF. In nucleotides, the CDR3 is TGCGCCAGCAGGAATCCATGGCAACGAACCGGGGAGCTGTTTTTT.

This clonotype has more than one count but fewer than ten. The rearrangement joins TRBV20-1 to TRBJ1-5; D uncertain. The CDR3 extends over 14 amino acids. CDR1 and CDR2 from the germline V gene are DFQATT and SNEGSKA (reference sequence). V gave up 2 bases and J gave up 3 bases, with 11 bases separating them. Here the CDR3 reads CSARWAGINQPQHF. The CDR3 region has the DNA TGCAGTGCTAGATGGGCGGGGATCAATCAGCCCCAGCATTTT.

The V call is TRBV20-1, the J call TRBJ2-7, with TRBD2 matching 11 bases. V trimming: 4 bases; J trimming: 2 bases; junction bases outside the gene matches: 1. The germline V gene has CDR1 DFQATT and CDR2 SNEGSKA (reference sequence). This CDR3 region has 13 residues. CDR3 bases: TGCAGTGCTAATAGCGGGGGGGCCTACGAGCAGTACTTC. Translating gives CSANSGGAYEQYF.

This clonotype has only a few counts. This chain connects TRBV4-3 to TRBJ1-2, with no clear D. V was trimmed by 0 bases and J by 7 bases, leaving 15 bases between them. The germline V gene has CDR1 LGHNA and CDR2 YSLEER. The CDR3 is 15 amino acids. The CDR3, as DNA: TGCGCCAGCAGCCAAGATTACGGCAGGAGAGCTGGCTACACCTTC. This gives the protein CASSQDYGRRAGYTF.

In its sample, this clonotype was seen once. The chain links TRBV28 to TRBJ1-2; no definite D call. The CDR3 consists of 13 residues. From germline, CDR1 is MDHEN and CDR2 SYDVKM. Between the trimmed V and J ends, which lost 8 bases and 4 bases, there was a span of 14 bases. For the CDR3, the DNA is TGTGCCAGCGCCCGGCCCCGCCCCTATGGCTACACCTTC. Translated: CASARPRPYGYTF.